Presented here are 19 T cell receptor beta chains from one specimen sequenced in a study of Graves' ophthalmopathy and Graves' hyperthyroidism. The study amplified TCR beta CDR3 regions using RNA transcripts. Amplification began with first-round RT-PCR using HTBI primers, then second-round multiplex PCR was performed. TCRdb called the multiplex PCR reads again in MiXCR, with one record for every CDR3 protein. The sample lists around 470,000 distinct CDR3 sequences, over 13% occurring once. The sequenced sample was blood. These receptors were taken from a woman in her 30s with Graves' ophthalmopathy.

This clonotype showed up many times. J is TRBJ2-5 and V is TRBV6-5; 10 nucleotides line up with TRBD2. Losses at the gene ends were 0 bases for V and 1 base for J; bases not matched to a gene: 8. The CDR3 length is 18 residues. The V gene's germline CDR1 is MNHEY and CDR2 SVGAGI. The CDR3 DNA is TGTGCCAGCAGTTACTCGGTAGCGGGGGGTTTTCGCCAAGAGACCCAGTACTTC. As protein: CASSYSVAGGFRQETQYF.

The table lists this clonotype with many counts. Here the CDR3 DNA reads TGTGCCAGCAGTGATGGACAGGGCGAAGCTTTCTTT. Translation: CASSDGQGEAFF. The rearrangement links TRBV6-1 to TRBJ1-1; 8 bases line up with TRBD1. The CDR3 has 12 amino acids. CDR1 is MNHNS, CDR2 SASEGT, per germline. Trimming removed 3 bases from V and 8 bases from J; junction bases left unmatched: 2.

Worth noting for this clonotype: A much larger clone differs from this one at a single base, so this may be a read error. V and J are TRBV28 and TRBJ2-7, with D uncertain. In germline, CDR1 is MDHEN, CDR2 SYDVKM. This CDR3 comprises 12 residues. The DNA for the CDR3 is TGTACCAGCAGTTTCTGCAACTACGAGCAGTACTTC. Translated: CTSSFCNYEQYF.

Only a few counts were recorded for this clonotype. The gene calls are TRBV4-1 and TRBJ2-7, with no clear D. The ends were cut back, 6 bases at V and 7 bases at J, with 19 bases in the middle. This CDR3 is 14 amino acids long. CDR1 is MGHRA and CDR2 is YSYEKL in the germline V gene. The CDR3 coding sequence is TGCGCCAGCAGACACCACCCGGGCGCGTGGGAGCAGTACTTC. Residues: CASRHHPGAWEQYF.

This clonotype was seen repeatedly, ten times or more. The J gene is TRBJ2-7, the V gene TRBV29-1; 10 bases line up with TRBD1. CDR1 and CDR2 (germline): SQVTM, ANQGSEA. There are 12 residues in the CDR3. The V segment lost 5 bases and the J segment 6 bases; nucleotides outside the gene matches: 4. The CDR3 spells CSVLTGGPEQYF. CDR3 sequence (DNA): TGCAGCGTTTTGACAGGGGGCCCCGAGCAGTACTTC.

This clonotype appeared a single time. The chain links TRBV29-1 to TRBJ1-1; possibly TRBD1 for D (5 bases). The CDR3 loop spans 12 amino acids. V lost 3 bases, J lost 6 bases, and 11 bases lay in between. CDR1 and CDR2 (germline): SQVTM, ANQGSEA. CDR3 DNA: TGCAGCGTTGAGGGCAGGGCTGCTGAAGCTTTCTTT. It is translated as CSVEGRAAEAFF.

The gene calls are TRBV12-3 or TRBV12-4 and TRBJ2-7; D may be TRBD1 (6 bases). CDR3 length equals 13 residues. Trimming took off 3 bases at V and 5 bases at J, with 11 bases between the two ends. CDR3 amino acids: CASSFSRGHEQYF. Here the CDR3 DNA reads TGTGCCAGCAGTTTTTCCAGGGGTCACGAGCAGTACTTC.

Only a few counts were recorded for this clonotype. The chain is built from TRBV28 and TRBJ2-7; D gene ambiguous. Germline loops: CDR1 MDHEN, CDR2 SYDVKM. The germline V and J ends were trimmed by 5 bases and 2 bases, with 10 bases remaining between them. This CDR3 is 13 amino acids long. CDR3 DNA: TGTGCCAGCAGTCAACTCATAACCTACGAGCAGTACTTC. Translating it yields CASSQLITYEQYF. Using reference TRBV28 and TRBJ2-7 for the parts outside the CDR3, the full variable domain is DVKVTQSSRYLVKRTGEKVFLECVQDMDHENMFWYRQDPGLGLRLIYFSYDVKMKEKGDIPEGYSVSREKKERFSLILESASTNQTSMYLCASSQLITYEQYFGPGTRLTVT.

This clonotype was seen at least ten times. V and J are TRBV7-6 and TRBJ2-5; 8 positions agree with TRBD1. The V and J ends lost 3 bases and 5 bases, in that order; junction bases with no gene match: 14. Germline V gene lookup returns CDR1 SGHVS and CDR2 FNYEAQ. This CDR3 contains 17 residues. DNA of the CDR3: TGTGCCAGCAGCTTTCCCGTAGGGCGGACAGGGTCTGAGACCCAGTACTTC. It is translated as CASSFPVGRTGSETQYF.

At least ten counts were recorded for this clonotype. This rearrangement joins TRBV6-2 or TRBV6-3 to TRBJ2-2; maybe TRBD2 (5 bases). The CDR3 totals 18 residues. The V and J ends lost 8 bases and 0 bases respectively, with 22 bases between them. Germline lookup yields CDR1 MNHEY and CDR2 SVGEGT. CDR3 in amino acids: CASQHWEPPAANTGELFF. CDR3 coding DNA: TGTGCCAGCCAACACTGGGAGCCTCCCGCCGCGAACACCGGGGAGCTGTTTTTT.

This clonotype was observed many times. The rearrangement uses TRBV12-3 or TRBV12-4 and TRBJ2-7; 7 bases map to TRBD1. The V segment lost 6 bases and the J segment 3 bases; nucleotides outside the gene matches: 8. The CDR3 is 14 residues long. The CDR3 bases are TGTGCCAGCAGCCGGGACAGAGGGTTCTACGAGCAGTACTTC. Translation gives CASSRDRGFYEQYF.

This clonotype has a count of ten or more. The chain carries TRBV12-3 or TRBV12-4 and TRBJ1-1, with D uncertain. Trimming pared 3 bases from V and 4 bases from J, leaving 9 bases between. This CDR3 contains 13 residues. In nucleotides, the CDR3 is TGTGCCAGCAGTTTTATCGGAACCACTGAAGCTTTCTTT. Translation gives CASSFIGTTEAFF.

This clonotype was picked up many times. V gene TRBV6-1 combines with J gene TRBJ1-2; D perhaps matches TRBD1 (5 bases). Germline values: CDR1 MNHNS, CDR2 SASEGT. The germline V and J ends were trimmed by 4 bases and 4 bases, with 13 bases remaining between them. The CDR3 is made up of 14 amino acids. CDR3 DNA sequence: TGTGCCAGCAGTGTAGGGACCAGAGTCTATGGCTACACCTTC. This gives the protein CASSVGTRVYGYTF.

There are many counts of this clonotype. The chain has TRBV7-2 and TRBJ2-3; no clear D gene. The germline V and J ends were trimmed by 4 bases and 0 bases, with 5 bases remaining between them. The CDR3 length is 13 residues. Germline V lookup: CDR1 SGHTA, CDR2 FQGNSA. The CDR3 loop reads CASSSPSTDTQYF. Written as DNA, the CDR3 is TGTGCCAGCAGCTCGCCCAGCACAGATACGCAGTATTTT.

This clonotype has at least ten counts. V and J are TRBV7-9 and TRBJ1-6; D is unclear. The germline gives CDR1 SEHNR, CDR2 FQNEAQ (reference sequence). The V end was cut by 5 bases, the J end by 5 bases, with 4 bases between. The CDR3 is 12 amino acids. CDR3 coding DNA: TGTGCCAGCAGCGTAGATAATTCACCCCTCCACTTT. Its protein product is CASSVDNSPLHF.

The sample holds many counts of this clonotype. The rearrangement joins TRBV18 to TRBJ1-5; tentative D call: TRBD1 (5 bases). Germline V CDR1 and CDR2: KGHSH, LQKENI. The CDR3 runs to 15 residues. V was pared by 2 bases and J by 3 bases, with 11 bases between. CDR3 nucleotides: TGTGCCAGCTCACCAAGGCAGGGCGACAATCAGCCCCAGCATTTT. Residues: CASSPRQGDNQPQHF.

In this sample, this clonotype turned up many times. V gene TRBV7-2 combines with J gene TRBJ2-5; TRBD2 agrees at 11 bases. The CDR3 runs 16 residues. Looked up from germline, CDR1 is SGHTA and CDR2 is FQGNSA. V lost 5 bases, J lost 6 bases, and 11 bases stayed unmatched. The CDR3 nucleotides are TGTGCCAGCAGCCCAAGGACTAGCGGGTCTTTGAAGACCCAGTACTTC. Translated, it gives CASSPRTSGSLKTQYF. The full variable domain, rest sourced from reference TRBV7-2 and TRBJ2-5, is GAGVSQSPSNKVTEKGKDVELRCDPISGHTALYWYRQSLGQGLEFLIYFQGNSAPDKSGLPSDRFSAERTGGSVSTLTIQRTQQEDSAVYLCASSPRTSGSLKTQYFGPGTRLLVL.

This clonotype was seen a few times. This chain links TRBV6-5 with TRBJ2-7; 12 bases are shared with TRBD2. CDR3 length: 16 residues. The germline V gene has CDR1 MNHEY and CDR2 SVGAGI. Germline trimming cut 4 bases from V and 0 bases from J; bases unmatched to any gene: 4. CDR3 nucleotides: TGTGCCAGCAGTTTGACTAGCGGGGGCCGCTCCTACGAGCAGTACTTC. Translation gives CASSLTSGGRSYEQYF.

This chain uses TRBV12-3 or TRBV12-4 with TRBJ1-2; maybe TRBD1 (5 bases). V was clipped by 2 bases and J by 6 bases, with 13 bases between them. The CDR3 totals 14 residues. DNA of the CDR3: TGTGCCAGCAGTTTACGCAGGGAACTACATGGCTACACCTTC. Amino acid sequence: CASSLRRELHGYTF.